This T cell receptor beta chain originates from a study of blood T cell repertoires in COVID-19. As originally analysed: Amplification of reference gene primers was used by the study to estimate nucleated cell counts. Clones were sequenced by immunoSEQ multiplex PCR, and TCRdb holds only the in-frame ones, with some missing. V and J calls plus clone size are reproduced from that table; the DNA served to infer D and trimming. Of nearly 350,000 clones listed, roughly 86% are singletons. It was during active infection that Seattle patients were enrolled and then longitudinally followed. Sequencing was performed on peripheral blood. The receptor's source is a woman in her seventies with COVID-19, enrolled during active disease.

CDR3 DNA: TGTGCCAGCTCACCTCAGGGGACAGGGAATCAGCCCCAGCATTTT. Residues: CASSPQGTGNQPQHF. The chain joins TRBV18 to TRBJ1-5; 9 bases are shared with TRBD1. The J segment lost 4 bases and the V segment lost 3 bases, leaving 4 bases of the junction unmatched. CDR1 KGHSH and CDR2 LQKENI come from the germline V gene. The CDR3 covers 15 residues.